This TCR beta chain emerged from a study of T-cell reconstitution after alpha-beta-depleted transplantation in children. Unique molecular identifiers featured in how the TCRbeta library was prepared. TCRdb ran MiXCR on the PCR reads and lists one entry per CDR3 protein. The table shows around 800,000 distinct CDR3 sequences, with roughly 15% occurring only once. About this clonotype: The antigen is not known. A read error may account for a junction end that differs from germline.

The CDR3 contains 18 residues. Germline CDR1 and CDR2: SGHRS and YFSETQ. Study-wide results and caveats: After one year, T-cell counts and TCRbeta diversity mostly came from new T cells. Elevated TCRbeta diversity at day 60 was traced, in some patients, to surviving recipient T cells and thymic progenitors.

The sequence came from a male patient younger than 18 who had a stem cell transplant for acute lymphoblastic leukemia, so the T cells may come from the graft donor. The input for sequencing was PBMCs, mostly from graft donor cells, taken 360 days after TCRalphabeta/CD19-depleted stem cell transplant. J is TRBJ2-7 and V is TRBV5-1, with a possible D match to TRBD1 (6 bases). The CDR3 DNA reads TGCGCCAGCAGCCCCCCCCCGGCCAGGGGCTTACACTCCTGCGAGCAGTACTTC. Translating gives CASSPPPARGLHSCEQYF.